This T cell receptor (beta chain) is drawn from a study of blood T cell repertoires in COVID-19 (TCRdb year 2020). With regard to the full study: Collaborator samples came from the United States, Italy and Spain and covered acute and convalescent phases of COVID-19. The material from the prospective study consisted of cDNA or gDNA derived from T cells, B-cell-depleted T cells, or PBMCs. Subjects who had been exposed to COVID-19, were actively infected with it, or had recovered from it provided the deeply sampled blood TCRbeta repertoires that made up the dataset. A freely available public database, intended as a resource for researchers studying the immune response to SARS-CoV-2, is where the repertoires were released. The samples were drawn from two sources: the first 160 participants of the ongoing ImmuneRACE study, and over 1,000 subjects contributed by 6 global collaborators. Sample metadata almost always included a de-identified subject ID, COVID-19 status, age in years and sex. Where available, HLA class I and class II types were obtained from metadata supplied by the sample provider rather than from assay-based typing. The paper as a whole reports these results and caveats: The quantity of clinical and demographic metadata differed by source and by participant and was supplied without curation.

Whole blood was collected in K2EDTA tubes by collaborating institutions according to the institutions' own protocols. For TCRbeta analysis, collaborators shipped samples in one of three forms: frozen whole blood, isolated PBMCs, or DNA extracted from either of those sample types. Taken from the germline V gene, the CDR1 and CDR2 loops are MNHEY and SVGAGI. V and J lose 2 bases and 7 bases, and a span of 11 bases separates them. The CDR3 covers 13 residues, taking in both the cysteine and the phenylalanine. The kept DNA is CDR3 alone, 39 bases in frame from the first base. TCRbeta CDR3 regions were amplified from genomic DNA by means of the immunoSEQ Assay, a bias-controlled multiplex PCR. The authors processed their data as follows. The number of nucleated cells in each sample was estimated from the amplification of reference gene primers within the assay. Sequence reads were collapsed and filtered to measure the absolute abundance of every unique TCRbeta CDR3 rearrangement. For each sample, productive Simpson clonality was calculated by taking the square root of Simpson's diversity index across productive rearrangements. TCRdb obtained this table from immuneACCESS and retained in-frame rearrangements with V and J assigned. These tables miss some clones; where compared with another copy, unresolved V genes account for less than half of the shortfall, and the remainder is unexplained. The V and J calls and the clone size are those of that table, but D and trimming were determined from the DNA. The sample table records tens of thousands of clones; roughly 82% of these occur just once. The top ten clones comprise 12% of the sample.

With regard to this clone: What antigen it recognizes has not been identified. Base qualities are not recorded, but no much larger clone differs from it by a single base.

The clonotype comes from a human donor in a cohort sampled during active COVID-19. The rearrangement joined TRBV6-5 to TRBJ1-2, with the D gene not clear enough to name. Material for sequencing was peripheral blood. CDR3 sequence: CASSYLVEGGYTF. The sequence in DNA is TGTGCCAGCAGTTACCTGGTAGAGGGTGGCTACACCTTC.